One sample yielded the 21 T cell receptor beta chains listed below, sequenced in a study of T cell repertoires in cytomegalovirus infection. TCRdb reprocessed the reads via MiXCR and lists one record per CDR3 protein. This sample yields some 180,000 distinct CDR3 sequences, of which roughly a fifth are seen a single time; around 3.1% belongs to the top ten. Sequencing was done on a sample of PBMCs. These receptors were obtained from a human donor in good health (CMV status not recorded). Some clones in this sample may be carry-over from other donors' samples.

This rearrangement joins TRBV12-3 or TRBV12-4 to TRBJ1-4; D remains ambiguous. The CDR3 has 14 residues. V was pared by 5 bases and J by 4 bases, with 11 bases between. CDR3 coding DNA: TGTGCCAGCAGTCGCGAAAGCCATAATGAAAAACTGTTTTTT. Its protein product is CASSRESHNEKLFF.

V gene TRBV5-6 combines with J gene TRBJ2-7; TRBD2 might be the D (6 bases). V was clipped by 4 bases and J by 6 bases, with 14 bases between them. This CDR3 region has 13 residues. Germline CDR1 is SGHDT and CDR2 is YYEEEE. The CDR3 spells CASSRLESSEQYF. The CDR3 DNA sequence: TGTGCCAGCAGCCGACTAGAGAGCTCCGAGCAGTACTTC.

At least ten counts were recorded for this clonotype. The gene calls are TRBV29-1 and TRBJ2-4; 8 nucleotides align to TRBD2. The length of the CDR3 is 13 residues. Germline lookup yields CDR1 SQVTM and CDR2 ANQGSEA. The V gene end was trimmed by 7 bases and the J gene end by 7 bases; junction bases not matched to a gene: 9. CDR3 protein: CSGRNGGGNIQYF. CDR3 DNA sequence: TGCAGCGGCAGAAACGGCGGGGGGAACATTCAGTACTTC.

This clonotype has a handful of counts. The DNA for the CDR3 is TGTGCCACTACCGGGACGGAGTATGGCTACACCTTC. This codes for CATTGTEYGYTF. The rearrangement uses TRBV19 and TRBJ1-2, with D tentatively TRBD1 (5 bases). Germline assignment: CDR1 LNHDA and CDR2 SQIVND (reference sequence). V shed 10 bases and J shed 5 bases, with 14 bases lying between them. This CDR3 is 12 amino acids long.

The table lists this clonotype with a count of one. The chain uses TRBV30 and TRBJ1-5; D is ambiguous. CDR3 size: 13 residues. The germline CDR1 and CDR2 sequences are GTSNPN and SVGIG (reference sequence). V was shortened by 1 base and J by 1 base, with 5 bases between the two germline ends. Here the CDR3 DNA reads TGTGCCTGGAGTGGTGGAAGCAATCAGCCCCAGCATTTT. Translation: CAWSGGSNQPQHF.

This clonotype was observed a few times. The chain carries TRBV7-4 and TRBJ2-7; 9 bases are shared with TRBD2. The germline CDR1 and CDR2 sequences are SGHVT and SQSDAQ. V trimming: 5 bases; J trimming: 3 bases; junction bases outside the gene matches: 11. The CDR3 length is 16 residues. The CDR3 nucleotides are TGTGCCAGCAGCGGCGGGGGGGGGACCGATCTCTACGAGCAGTACTTC. Protein sequence: CASSGGGGTDLYEQYF.

The table lists this clonotype with many counts. This chain uses TRBV6-1 with TRBJ1-2; tentatively, D is TRBD1 (5 bases). CDR3 length: 14 residues. V lost 3 bases and J lost 6, with 14 bases in between. The germline gives CDR1 MNHNS, CDR2 SASEGT. As DNA, the CDR3 is TGTGCCAGCAGTGAGAGGACGAGGGACGATGGCTACACCTTC. This sequence encodes CASSERTRDDGYTF.

This clonotype occurred a few times. V gene TRBV13 combines with J gene TRBJ1-4, with TRBD1 identical over 10 bases. The CDR3 totals 16 residues. V gave up 4 bases and J gave up 2 bases; unmatched junction bases: 4. Per germline, CDR1 PRHDT and CDR2 FYEKMQ (reference sequence). The CDR3 DNA follows: TGTGCCAGCAGCTCCCAGGGACAGGGGACTAATGAAAAACTGTTTTTT. Encoded protein: CASSSQGQGTNEKLFF.

The chain recombines TRBV19 with TRBJ1-5; no definite D call. The germline gives CDR1 LNHDA, CDR2 SQIVND (reference sequence). This CDR3 contains 13 residues. Between the trimmed V and J ends, which lost 0 bases and 2 bases, there was a span of 2 bases. The CDR3 nucleotides read TGTGCCAGTAGTATAGATGGCAATCAGCCCCAGCATTTT. This gives the protein CASSIDGNQPQHF. Combining the CDR3 with reference TRBV19 and TRBJ1-5 gives the whole variable domain DGGITQSPKYLFRKEGQNVTLSCEQNLNHDAMYWYRQDPGQGLRLIYYSQIVNDFQKGDIAEGYSVSREKKESFPLTVTSAQKNPTAFYLCASSIDGNQPQHFGDGTRLSIL.

At least ten counts were recorded for this clonotype. V is TRBV7-2 and J is TRBJ2-1; a weak D match, TRBD2 (5 bases). V lost 9 bases and J 6 bases, leaving 27 bases between the germline ends. CDR3 length equals 17 residues. Per germline, CDR1 SGHTA and CDR2 FQGNSA. The CDR3 loop is CASLTRGSRAMGNEQFF. CDR3 DNA sequence: TGTGCCAGTCTTACCCGCGGGTCTAGAGCCATGGGCAATGAGCAGTTCTTC. Using reference TRBV7-2 and TRBJ2-1 for the parts outside the CDR3, the full variable domain is GAGVSQSPSNKVTEKGKDVELRCDPISGHTALYWYRQSLGQGLEFLIYFQGNSAPDKSGLPSDRFSAERTGGSVSTLTIQRTQQEDSAVYLCASLTRGSRAMGNEQFFGPGTRLTVL.

The chain carries TRBV7-3 and TRBJ2-3; D may be TRBD1 (5 bases). The CDR3 loop spans 14 amino acids. CDR1 and CDR2 from the germline V gene are SGHTA and FQGTGA. Trimming took off 6 bases at V and 0 bases at J, with 10 bases between the two ends. This CDR3 reads CASSRQPSTDTQYF. CDR3 DNA sequence: TGTGCCAGCAGTAGACAGCCTAGCACAGATACGCAGTATTTT.

This clonotype was detected only a few times. The chain recombines TRBV5-6 with TRBJ1-2; D unclear. CDR1 SGHDT and CDR2 YYEEEE come from the germline V gene. Trimming left V 3 bases short and J 8 bases short, with 14 bases between. The CDR3 runs 13 residues. The CDR3 region is CASSWLAGSGYTF. The DNA for the CDR3 is TGTGCCAGCAGCTGGTTGGCCGGGTCCGGCTACACCTTC.

This chain uses TRBV4-1 with TRBJ1-5; the D gene is possibly TRBD1 (5 bases). The CDR3 covers 14 residues. The V end was cut by 4 bases, the J end by 4 bases, with 11 bases between. Germline values: CDR1 MGHRA, CDR2 YSYEKL. CDR3 in DNA: TGCGCCAGCAGCCTCCTATACAGGAATCAGCCCCAGCATTTT. Protein sequence: CASSLLYRNQPQHF.

The rearrangement joins TRBV15 to TRBJ2-5, with 7 bases fitting TRBD2. The CDR3 has 16 residues. In germline, CDR1 is LNHNV, CDR2 YYDKDF (reference sequence). With V trimmed by 5 bases and J by 4 bases, 13 bases remained unmatched. CDR3 nucleotide sequence: TGTGCCACCAGCGCCCGGGCGGGGGACGGGGGAGAGACCCAGTACTTC. Its translation: CATSARAGDGGETQYF.

This sequence joins TRBV12-3 or TRBV12-4 and TRBJ2-1; 7 nucleotides line up with TRBD2. V shed 6 bases, J shed 6 bases, and the junction held 17 bases outside the gene matches. The CDR3 runs 17 residues. CDR3 DNA: TGTGCCAGCAGCCCTCGGGGGATCGGGAGGACGGGCAATGAGCAGTTCTTC. Translating gives CASSPRGIGRTGNEQFF.

This chain joins TRBV7-9 and TRBJ1-2, with TRBD1 matching 8 bases. From germline, CDR1 is SEHNR and CDR2 FQNEAQ (reference sequence). The V segment lost 5 bases and the J segment 0 bases; nucleotides outside the gene matches: 8. The CDR3 extends over 16 amino acids. CDR3 in DNA: TGTGCCAGCAGCACCGGACAGGGCACAACTAACTATGGCTACACCTTC. Protein product: CASSTGQGTTNYGYTF.

This clonotype showed up just a few times. The V gene is TRBV5-1, the J gene TRBJ1-1; 7 bases agree with TRBD1. Germline V gene sequence: CDR1 SGHRS, CDR2 YFSETQ. V lost 4 bases and J lost 5; bases outside the gene matches: 11. The CDR3 runs 15 residues. The CDR3 sequence is CASSGGQAPGTEAFF. As DNA, the CDR3 is TGCGCCAGCAGCGGAGGACAGGCACCGGGGACTGAAGCTTTCTTT.

The V call is TRBV3-1, the J call TRBJ2-5, with D unresolved. Germline V gene lookup returns CDR1 LGHDT and CDR2 YNNKEL (reference sequence). V lost 2 bases and J 4 bases, leaving 11 bases between the germline ends. The CDR3 spans 14 residues. CDR3 coding DNA: TGTGCCAGCAGCCAAAATGGCCTGGGAGAGACCCAGTACTTC. This codes for CASSQNGLGETQYF.

The chain joins TRBV20-1 to TRBJ2-1, with a weak D call TRBD1 (6 bases). V lost 2 bases and J 7 bases, leaving 15 bases between the germline ends. Germline lookup yields CDR1 DFQATT and CDR2 SNEGSKA (reference sequence). This CDR3 comprises 14 residues. CDR3 in amino acids: CSARRPRGLNEQFF. In DNA, the CDR3 is TGCAGTGCTAGACGGCCCAGGGGCCTGAATGAGCAGTTCTTC.

This clonotype occurred a few times. Here the CDR3 DNA reads TGTGCCAGCAGCCAAGGAACGGAGTCCTATGGCTACACCTTC. It encodes CASSQGTESYGYTF. The J gene is TRBJ1-2, the V gene TRBV4-2, with D uncertain. This CDR3 has 14 amino acids. V was cut by 1 base and J by 4 bases, with 10 bases left in between. CDR1 and CDR2 (germline): LGHNA, YNFKEQ.

This clonotype was detected a few times. The rearrangement uses TRBV10-3 and TRBJ1-2; a weak D match, TRBD1 (6 bases). From germline, CDR1 is ENHRY and CDR2 SYGVKD. Trimming pared 4 bases from V and 1 base from J, leaving 13 bases between. The CDR3 covers 15 residues. The CDR3 coding sequence is TGTGCCATCAGTGGGGGTCGGACAGTTAACTATGGCTACACCTTC. Translated: CAISGGRTVNYGYTF.